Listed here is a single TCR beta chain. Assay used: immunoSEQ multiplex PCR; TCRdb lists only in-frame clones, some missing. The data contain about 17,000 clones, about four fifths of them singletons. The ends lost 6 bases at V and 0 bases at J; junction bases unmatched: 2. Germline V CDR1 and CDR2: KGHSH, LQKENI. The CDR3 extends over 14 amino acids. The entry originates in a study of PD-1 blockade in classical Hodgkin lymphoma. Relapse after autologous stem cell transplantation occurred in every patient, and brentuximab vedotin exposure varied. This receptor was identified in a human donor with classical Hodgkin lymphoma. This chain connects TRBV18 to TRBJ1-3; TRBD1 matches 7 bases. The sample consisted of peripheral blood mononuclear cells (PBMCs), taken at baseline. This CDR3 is CASSQGGSGNTIYF. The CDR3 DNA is TGTGCCAGCTCGCAGGGGGGCTCTGGAAACACCATATATTTT. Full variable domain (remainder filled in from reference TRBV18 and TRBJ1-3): NAGVMQNPRHLVRRRGQEARLRCSPMKGHSHVYWYRQLPEEGLKFMVYLQKENIIDESGMPKERFSAEFPKEGPSILRIQQVVRGDSAAYFCASSQGGSGNTIYFGEGSWLTVV.